A selection of T cell receptor beta chains follows, all from one sample in a study of blood T cell repertoires in COVID-19. Produced via immunoSEQ multiplex PCR; TCRdb's table is partial and in-frame only. The table records a few hundred thousand clones, nearly 90% of them present only once. Material: PBMCs or T cells enriched from blood (not recorded which). The receptors come from a man aged 25 to 45 who had been exposed to COVID-19. Both conserved end residues are part of each CDR3. Each record gives: J gene, D gene, V gene, clone size, CDR3 DNA, CDR3 protein. D genes are given only for firm matches. Clone size is not always given. Where it is, it says once, few, many or a class for expanded clones.

J: TRBJ1-4
D: TRBD1
V: TRBV14
size: .
DNA: TGTGCCAGCAGCAAGACCTCCAGGGGGCGGGAAAAACTGTTTTTT
CDR3: CASSKTSRGREKLFF

J: TRBJ2-1
D: .
V: TRBV19
size: .
DNA: TGTGCCAGTTGGGGGGGCGATGAGCAGTTCTTC
CDR3: CASWGGDEQFF

J: TRBJ1-1
D: TRBD1
V: TRBV7-2
size: .
DNA: TGTGCCAGCAGCCGACAGGGACGGTTTGAAGCTTTCTTT
CDR3: CASSRQGRFEAFF

J: TRBJ1-2
D: TRBD1
V: TRBV3-1/TRBV3-2
size: .
DNA: TGTGCCAGCAGGCCGCTGGTTGCCAGGGGGAAGGTCCGGGGCTACACCTTC
CDR3: CASRPLVARGKVRGYTF

J: TRBJ1-1
D: .
V: TRBV11-1
size: .
DNA: TGTGCCAGCAGCAGACTACAGGGAGAAGCTTTCTTT
CDR3: CASSRLQGEAFF

J: TRBJ1-4
D: .
V: TRBV5-5
size: .
DNA: TGTGCCAGCAGCCGTACAGGGTGGGCTAATGAAAAACTGTTTTTT
CDR3: CASSRTGWANEKLFF

J: TRBJ2-3
D: .
V: TRBV6-4
size: .
DNA: TGTGCCAGCAGCGCGACTAGCACAGATACGCAGTATTTT
CDR3: CASSATSTDTQYF

J: TRBJ1-2
D: TRBD1
V: TRBV11-2
size: .
DNA: TGTGCCAGCAGCTCCCGACAGGGGGTTAATTATGGCTACACCTTC
CDR3: CASSSRQGVNYGYTF

J: TRBJ2-2
D: TRBD2
V: TRBV18
size: .
DNA: TGTGCCAGCTCACCACCTACGGGACTAAACACCGGGGAGCTGTTTTTT
CDR3: CASSPPTGLNTGELFF

J: TRBJ1-5
D: .
V: TRBV2
size: .
DNA: TGTGCCAGCAAGGACAGACTAAACGGGCCCCAGCATTTT
CDR3: CASKDRLNGPQHF

J: TRBJ2-2
D: .
V: TRBV10-3
size: .
DNA: TGTGCCATCAGTGACTCCGCGAACACCGGGGAGCTGTTTTTT
CDR3: CAISDSANTGELFF

J: TRBJ1-5
D: TRBD1
V: TRBV15
size: .
DNA: TGTGCCACCAGCAGAGGACAGGGGCAGGGGTATCAGCCCCAGCATTTT
CDR3: CATSRGQGQGYQPQHF

J: TRBJ1-5
D: TRBD1
V: TRBV28
size: .
DNA: TGTGCCACTCCTTCCTCAACCGGGACAGGGGGCTTCAATCAGCCCCAGCATTTT
CDR3: CATPSSTGTGGFNQPQHF

J: TRBJ1-3
D: .
V: TRBV18
size: .
DNA: TGTGCCAGCTCACCAGAACAGTTCTCTGGAAACACCATATATTTT
CDR3: CASSPEQFSGNTIYF

J: TRBJ2-3
D: .
V: TRBV5-1
size: .
DNA: TGCGCCAGCAGCTTGTCGCGCGGGGGCTACACAGATACGCAGTATTTT
CDR3: CASSLSRGGYTDTQYF

J: TRBJ2-2
D: TRBD1
V: TRBV7-2
size: .
DNA: TGTGCCAGCAGCTTCCCCGGACAGGGCCCTAACACCGGGGAGCTGTTTTTT
CDR3: CASSFPGQGPNTGELFF

J: TRBJ2-5
D: TRBD1
V: TRBV5-1
size: .
DNA: TGCGCCAGCAGCTTGGTTGGGACAGGGGGCTGGGAGACCCAGTACTTC
CDR3: CASSLVGTGGWETQYF

J: TRBJ2-5
D: TRBD1
V: TRBV5-5
size: .
DNA: TGTGCCAGCAGCGCAGGACAGGGTACAGAGACCCAGTACTTC
CDR3: CASSAGQGTETQYF

J: TRBJ2-5
D: TRBD2
V: TRBV27
size: .
DNA: TGTGCCAGCAGTTTATTCGCGGGGGGGCGAGAGACCCAGTACTTC
CDR3: CASSLFAGGRETQYF

J: TRBJ1-1
D: .
V: TRBV5-1
size: .
DNA: TGCGCCAGCAGCTTGGAATCAGTTATGAACACTGAAGCTTTCTTT
CDR3: CASSLESVMNTEAFF

J: TRBJ1-2
D: .
V: TRBV11-2
size: once
DNA: TGTGCCAGCAGCTTAGATGACAGCTACTATGGCTACACCTTC
CDR3: CASSLDDSYYGYTF

J: TRBJ2-2
D: TRBD2
V: TRBV5-1
size: .
DNA: TGCGCCAGCAGCTTCCTACCTAGCGGGGGGGCATCCGGGGAGCTGTTTTTT
CDR3: CASSFLPSGGASGELFF

J: TRBJ1-3
D: .
V: TRBV7-2
size: .
DNA: TGTGCCAGCAGCCAAGCTGACTCTGGAAACACCATATATTTT
CDR3: CASSQADSGNTIYF

J: TRBJ2-7
D: TRBD2
V: TRBV15
size: .
DNA: TGTGCCACCAGCAGACTTGAGCGGGGGCCGTCCTACGAGCAGTACTTC
CDR3: CATSRLERGPSYEQYF

J: TRBJ2-3
D: .
V: TRBV6-2/TRBV6-3
size: few
DNA: TGTGCCAGCAGTTACTCGAGTAGCGGAGTTAGCACAGATACGCAGTATTTT
CDR3: CASSYSSSGVSTDTQYF

J: TRBJ1-2
D: .
V: TRBV27
size: .
DNA: TGTGCCAGCGCGACGGGAGGGGGGTATGGCTACACCTTC
CDR3: CASATGGGYGYTF

J: TRBJ1-1
D: .
V: TRBV5-1
size: .
DNA: TGCGCCAGCAGGACCCGGGTGAACACTGAAGCTTTCTTT
CDR3: CASRTRVNTEAFF

J: TRBJ2-1
D: TRBD2
V: TRBV6-5
size: .
DNA: TGTGCCAGCAGTTACGTGCGGGGGGCCTACAATGAGCAGTTCTTC
CDR3: CASSYVRGAYNEQFF

J: TRBJ1-1
D: .
V: TRBV15
size: .
DNA: TGTGCCACCAGCAGAGATGGGGCGGACACTGAAGCTTTCTTT
CDR3: CATSRDGADTEAFF

J: TRBJ2-5
D: TRBD1
V: TRBV6-5
size: .
DNA: TGTGCCAGCAGTTACTCACAGGGGGTCGAGACCCAGTACTTC
CDR3: CASSYSQGVETQYF

J: TRBJ2-5
D: .
V: TRBV4-2
size: .
DNA: TGTGCCAGCAGCCTCGGGACTCTAAGAGGAGAGACCCAGTACTTC
CDR3: CASSLGTLRGETQYF

J: TRBJ1-1
D: .
V: TRBV28
size: .
DNA: TGTGCCAGCAGTTTCCGGGGAATGAACACTGAAGCTTTCTTT
CDR3: CASSFRGMNTEAFF

J: TRBJ2-7
D: .
V: TRBV10-2
size: once
DNA: TGCGCCAGCAGTGATAGAGGCTACGAGCAGTACTTC
CDR3: CASSDRGYEQYF

J: TRBJ2-1
D: TRBD1
V: TRBV10-3
size: .
DNA: TGTGCCAACAAGGGACAGGGGGAAAACAATGAGCAGTTCTTC
CDR3: CANKGQGENNEQFF

J: TRBJ1-2
D: .
V: TRBV19
size: once
DNA: TGTGCCAGTACTCTAGGGGCTCCTCCCAACTATGGCTACACCTTC
CDR3: CASTLGAPPNYGYTF

J: TRBJ1-2
D: .
V: TRBV27
size: few
DNA: TGTGCCAGCGGGGCCGACTATGGCTACACCTTC
CDR3: CASGADYGYTF

J: TRBJ2-3
D: .
V: TRBV30
size: .
DNA: TGTGCCTGGAGCCGTAATGTCCAGGCTGGACACACAGATACGCAGTATTTT
CDR3: CAWSRNVQAGHTDTQYF

J: TRBJ2-3
D: TRBD2
V: TRBV2
size: .
DNA: TGTGCCAGCAGCCGGATTAGCGGGGGGGTAAGAGATACGCAGTATTTT
CDR3: CASSRISGGVRDTQYF

J: TRBJ2-7
D: TRBD2
V: TRBV9
size: .
DNA: TGTGCCAGCAGCCCCCCGGGGGGGCAGAACTACGAGCAGTACTTC
CDR3: CASSPPGGQNYEQYF

J: TRBJ2-1
D: TRBD2
V: TRBV13
size: .
DNA: TGTGCCAGCAGCCCGGGACTAGCGGGGGGGCTCTCCTACAATGAGCAGTTCTTC
CDR3: CASSPGLAGGLSYNEQFF

J: TRBJ2-2
D: .
V: TRBV5-1
size: .
DNA: TGCGCCAGCAGCTCATCTATTGCCGGGGAGCTGTTTTTT
CDR3: CASSSSIAGELFF

J: TRBJ1-1
D: .
V: TRBV7-9
size: .
DNA: TGTGCCAGCAGCTTTAGTGGGGGGATGAACACTGAAGCTTTCTTT
CDR3: CASSFSGGMNTEAFF

J: TRBJ1-6
D: .
V: TRBV19
size: .
DNA: TGTGCCAGTAGTCGGGGATCACCCCTCCACTTT
CDR3: CASSRGSPLHF

J: TRBJ2-7
D: TRBD2
V: TRBV3-1/TRBV3-2
size: .
DNA: TGTGCCAGCAGCCCCTACGATTCTAGCGGGGGGTCCTACGAGCAGTACTTC
CDR3: CASSPYDSSGGSYEQYF

J: TRBJ2-7
D: TRBD2
V: TRBV5-1
size: .
DNA: TGCGCCAGCAGCTGGAGGCTACTAGCGGGCGGCTACGAGCAGTACTTC
CDR3: CASSWRLLAGGYEQYF

J: TRBJ1-2
D: .
V: TRBV4-1
size: .
DNA: TGCGCCAGCAGCCCCGCACCCGTAGAGAACTATGGCTACACCTTC
CDR3: CASSPAPVENYGYTF

J: TRBJ2-1
D: .
V: TRBV19
size: once
DNA: TGTGCCAGTAGTATAGGGAGTGAGCAGTTCTTC
CDR3: CASSIGSEQFF

J: TRBJ1-2
D: TRBD1
V: TRBV2
size: .
DNA: TGTGCCAGCAGGGCCGGGACAGCAAAGACTGGCTACACCTTC
CDR3: CASRAGTAKTGYTF

J: TRBJ1-1
D: .
V: TRBV7-2
size: .
DNA: TGTGCCAGCAGCTTAGCGGGACAGAACACTGAAGCTTTCTTT
CDR3: CASSLAGQNTEAFF

J: TRBJ1-5
D: .
V: TRBV6-5
size: .
DNA: TGTGCCAGCAAGCTTACGATAAATCAGCCCCAGCATTTT
CDR3: CASKLTINQPQHF

J: TRBJ1-4
D: .
V: TRBV6-5
size: .
DNA: TGTGCCAGCAGCCGTGGGCAGGGGCAAAAACTGTTTTTT
CDR3: CASSRGQGQKLFF

J: TRBJ1-2
D: TRBD1
V: TRBV4-2
size: .
DNA: TGTGCCAGCAGCTCCACGGACAGGGAATACAATGGCTACACCTTC
CDR3: CASSSTDREYNGYTF